The 11 T cell receptor beta chains given below trace back to one sample, sequenced in a study of cytomegalovirus exposure and HLA in healthy donors. TCRdb keeps only in-frame clones here, not all; method: immunoSEQ multiplex PCR. The sample holds about 69,000 clones, over 90% seen once. Sequencing was performed on PBMCs. Every receptor here comes from a woman younger than 30 in good health and CMV-seropositive.

The V gene is TRBV28, the J gene TRBJ1-2, with D tentatively TRBD1 (5 bases). V was pared by 3 bases and J by 2 bases, with 10 bases between. The CDR3 is made up of 14 amino acids. Germline CDR1 and CDR2: MDHEN and SYDVKM. The CDR3 loop is CASSFSGGNYGYTF. The CDR3 nucleotides are TGTGCCAGCAGTTTTAGCGGGGGGAACTATGGCTACACCTTC.

The CDR3, as DNA: TGTGCCAGCAGTTTACTGCGGGAGGGCGGGGAGCTGTTTTTT. This translates into CASSLLREGGELFF. The V gene is TRBV27, the J gene TRBJ2-2, with TRBD2 matching 9 bases. This CDR3 has 14 amino acids. The germline gives CDR1 MNHEY, CDR2 SMNVEV (reference sequence). J gave up 7 bases and V 2 bases, and 2 bases lay outside the gene matches.

This chain links TRBV6-1 with TRBJ2-7; D may be TRBD1 (6 bases). Looked up from germline, CDR1 is MNHNS and CDR2 is SASEGT. Trimming left V 7 bases short and J 6 bases short, with 10 bases between. CDR3 length equals 11 residues. CDR3 loop: CASKGQFEQYF. CDR3 DNA: TGTGCCAGCAAAGGACAGTTCGAGCAGTACTTC.

The genes are TRBV25-1 and TRBJ2-2; possible D gene TRBD2, 5 bases. Germline CDR1 reads MGHDK; CDR2 reads SYGVNS. The CDR3 has 14 amino acids. The ends were cut back, 3 bases at V and 3 bases at J, with 8 bases in the middle. This CDR3 is CASSDPGDTGELFF. CDR3 coding DNA: TGTGCCAGCAGTGATCCCGGGGACACCGGGGAGCTGTTTTTT.

This clone was counted a single time. V usage is TRBV7-2 and J usage is TRBJ2-5; TRBD2 matches 10 bases. CDR3 length: 16 residues. Germline V lookup: CDR1 SGHTA, CDR2 FQGNSA. V shed 1 base and J 5 bases; nucleotides not matched to a gene: 7. CDR3 sequence reads: CASSLGGLAGVETQYF. The CDR3 nucleotides read TGTGCCAGCAGCTTAGGGGGCCTAGCGGGAGTGGAGACCCAGTACTTC.

The V gene is TRBV19, the J gene TRBJ2-6; D may be TRBD1 (5 bases). Trimming pared 7 bases from V and 2 bases from J, leaving 24 bases between. This CDR3 spans 19 amino acids. The V gene's germline CDR1 is LNHDA and CDR2 SQIVND (reference sequence). The CDR3 coding sequence is TGTGCCAGTATCAATGGGGCCGGTTTAGGCAAGGCTGGGGCCAACGTCCTGACTTTC. Translation gives CASINGAGLGKAGANVLTF.

The V call is TRBV19, the J call TRBJ2-7, with D perhaps matching TRBD2 (6 bases). Trimming pared 9 bases from V and 2 bases from J, leaving 17 bases between. The V gene's germline CDR1 is LNHDA and CDR2 SQIVND (reference sequence). The length of the CDR3 is 14 residues. The CDR3 sequence is CASRERAPPYEQYF. The CDR3 coding sequence is TGTGCCAGCCGAGAGCGGGCACCCCCCTACGAGCAGTACTTC.

The count of this clone is one. The chain uses TRBV30 and TRBJ2-7; 9 nucleotides align to TRBD1. The CDR3 contains 15 residues. The germline V gene has CDR1 GTSNPN and CDR2 SVGIG (reference sequence). V trimming: 0 bases; J trimming: 2 bases; junction bases outside the gene matches: 5. The CDR3: CAWSVYRTGAYEQYF. In DNA, the CDR3 is TGTGCCTGGAGTGTTTATCGGACAGGGGCCTACGAGCAGTACTTC.

The chain links TRBV10-3 to TRBJ2-7; D is possibly TRBD1 (6 bases). The V end was cut by 5 bases, the J end by 3 bases, with 14 bases between. This CDR3 has 14 amino acids. Germline values: CDR1 ENHRY, CDR2 SYGVKD. The CDR3 sequence is CAISSGQRLYEQYF. CDR3 nucleotides: TGTGCCATCAGTAGCGGACAGAGGCTCTACGAGCAGTACTTC.

The V call is TRBV18, the J call TRBJ2-1; TRBD2 aligns across 10 bases. The CDR3 is 16 residues long. The germline V gene has CDR1 KGHSH and CDR2 LQKENI. With V trimmed by 2 bases and J by 7 bases, 8 bases remained unmatched. The CDR3: CASSPVRASGRNEQFF. CDR3 nucleotide sequence: TGTGCCAGCTCACCAGTTCGGGCTAGCGGGAGAAATGAGCAGTTCTTC.

This clone has just one count. The chain couples TRBV19 to TRBJ2-1; 9 bases agree with TRBD1. This CDR3 contains 15 residues. Trimming at V came to 1 base and at J to 3 bases, leaving 1 base not matched to a gene. The germline gives CDR1 LNHDA, CDR2 SQIVND (reference sequence). The DNA of the CDR3 is TGTGCCAGTAGTATAGGGACAGGGGTCTACAATGAGCAGTTCTTC. Amino acid sequence: CASSIGTGVYNEQFF.